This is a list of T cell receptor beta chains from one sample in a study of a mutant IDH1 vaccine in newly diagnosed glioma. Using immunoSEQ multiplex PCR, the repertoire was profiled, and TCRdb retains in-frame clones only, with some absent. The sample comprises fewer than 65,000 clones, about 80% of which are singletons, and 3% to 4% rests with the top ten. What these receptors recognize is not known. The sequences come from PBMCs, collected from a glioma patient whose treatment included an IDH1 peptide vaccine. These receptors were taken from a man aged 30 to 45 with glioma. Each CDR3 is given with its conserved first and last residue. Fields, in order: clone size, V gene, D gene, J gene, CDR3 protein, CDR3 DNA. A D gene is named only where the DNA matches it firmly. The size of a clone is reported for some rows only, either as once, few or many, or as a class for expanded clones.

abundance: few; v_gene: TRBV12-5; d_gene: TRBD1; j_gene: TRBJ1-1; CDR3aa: CASGLATLDRAGTEAFF; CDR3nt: TGTGCTAGTGGTTTGGCTACACTGGACAGGGCTGGCACTGAAGCTTTCTTT
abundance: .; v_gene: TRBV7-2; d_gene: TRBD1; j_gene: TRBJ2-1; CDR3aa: CASSLGQGPYNEQFF; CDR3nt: TGTGCCAGCAGCCTCGGACAGGGGCCCTACAATGAGCAGTTCTTC
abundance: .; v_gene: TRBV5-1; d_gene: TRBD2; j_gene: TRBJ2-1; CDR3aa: CASSLEIAGYNEQFF; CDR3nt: TGCGCCAGCAGCTTGGAAATAGCGGGGTACAATGAGCAGTTCTTC
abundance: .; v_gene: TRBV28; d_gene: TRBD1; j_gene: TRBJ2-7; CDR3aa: CASSGTEYEQYF; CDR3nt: TGTGCCAGCAGCGGGACAGAATACGAGCAGTACTTC
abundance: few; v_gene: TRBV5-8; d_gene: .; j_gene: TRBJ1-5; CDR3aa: CASSYVVRRDGNQPQHF; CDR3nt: TGTGCCAGCAGCTACGTCGTCAGGCGGGACGGGAATCAGCCCCAGCATTTT
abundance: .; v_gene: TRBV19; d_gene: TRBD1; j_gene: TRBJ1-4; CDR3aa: CASSRRAQTGATEKLFF; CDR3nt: TGTGCCAGTAGTAGGAGGGCTCAGACAGGGGCGACGGAAAAACTGTTTTTT
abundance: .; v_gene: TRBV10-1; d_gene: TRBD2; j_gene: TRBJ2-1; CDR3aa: CASSEISGGLNEQFF; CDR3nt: TGCGCCAGCAGTGAGATTAGCGGGGGCCTCAATGAGCAGTTCTTC
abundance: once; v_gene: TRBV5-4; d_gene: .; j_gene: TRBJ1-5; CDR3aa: CASSSGPQGNNQPQHF; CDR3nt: TGTGCCAGCAGCTCCGGGCCACAGGGTAACAATCAGCCCCAGCATTTT
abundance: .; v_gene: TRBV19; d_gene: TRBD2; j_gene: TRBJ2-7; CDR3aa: CASSISGGPSYEQYF; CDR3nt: TGTGCCAGTAGTATAAGCGGGGGGCCTTCCTACGAGCAGTACTTC
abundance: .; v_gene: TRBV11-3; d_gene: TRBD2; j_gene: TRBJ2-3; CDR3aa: CASSHGGAVTDTQYF; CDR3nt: TGTGCCAGCAGCCACGGGGGGGCTGTTACAGATACGCAGTATTTT
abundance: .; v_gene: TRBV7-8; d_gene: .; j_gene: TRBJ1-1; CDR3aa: CASSLVGGTAEAFF; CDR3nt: TGTGCCAGCAGCTTAGTCGGGGGAACCGCTGAAGCTTTCTTT
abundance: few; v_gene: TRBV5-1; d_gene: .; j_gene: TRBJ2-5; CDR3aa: CASSLGTAQETQYF; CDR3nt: TGCGCCAGCAGCCTCGGGACTGCCCAAGAGACCCAGTACTTC
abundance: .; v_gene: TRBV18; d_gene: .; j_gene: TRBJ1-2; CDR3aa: CASSSSQEGGNYGYTF; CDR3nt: TGTGCCAGCTCCAGTTCCCAGGAGGGGGGCAACTATGGCTACACCTTC
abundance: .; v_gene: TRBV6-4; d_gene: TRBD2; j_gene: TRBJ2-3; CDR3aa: CASRPPERGVTDTQYF; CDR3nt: TGTGCCAGCAGGCCACCGGAGCGGGGGGTAACAGATACGCAGTATTTT
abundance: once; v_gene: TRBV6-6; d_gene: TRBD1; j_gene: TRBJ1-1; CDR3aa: CASQLRGQENTEAFF; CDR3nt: TGTGCCAGTCAGCTCAGGGGGCAGGAGAACACTGAAGCTTTCTTT
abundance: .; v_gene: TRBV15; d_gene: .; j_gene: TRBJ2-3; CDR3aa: CATSRGGTATNTQYF; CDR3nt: TGTGCCACCAGCAGAGGCGGGACAGCTACCAATACGCAGTATTTT
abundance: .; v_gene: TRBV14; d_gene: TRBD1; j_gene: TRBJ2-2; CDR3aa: CASSPYGGTGTGELFF; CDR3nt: TGTGCCAGCAGCCCATATGGGGGGACAGGTACCGGGGAGCTGTTTTTT
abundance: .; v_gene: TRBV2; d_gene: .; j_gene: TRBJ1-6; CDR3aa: CASKGEGNSPLHF; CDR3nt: TGTGCCAGCAAGGGTGAAGGTAATTCACCCCTCCACTTT
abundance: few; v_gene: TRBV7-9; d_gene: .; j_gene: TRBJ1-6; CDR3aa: CASSLVGATNSPLHF; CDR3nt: TGTGCCAGCAGCTTAGTGGGGGCTACTAATTCACCCCTCCACTTT
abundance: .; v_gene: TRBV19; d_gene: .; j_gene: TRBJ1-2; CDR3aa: CASSRRDMGSHGYTF; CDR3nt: TGTGCCAGTAGTCGGAGGGACATGGGGAGTCATGGCTACACCTTC
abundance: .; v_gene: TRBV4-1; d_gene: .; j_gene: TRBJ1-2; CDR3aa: CASSQEERLSNYGYTF; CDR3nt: TGCGCCAGCAGCCAAGAGGAGAGATTATCTAACTATGGCTACACCTTC
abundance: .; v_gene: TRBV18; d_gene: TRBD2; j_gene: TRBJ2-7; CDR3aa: CASSPSGGAYYEQYF; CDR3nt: TGTGCCAGCTCACCAAGCGGGGGGGCCTACTACGAGCAGTACTTC